Listed below are T cell receptor beta chains from one sample, sequenced in a study of Ad26.COV2.S vaccination and SARS-CoV-2 variants. Using immunoSEQ multiplex PCR, the repertoire was profiled, and TCRdb retains in-frame clones only, with some absent. The sample includes 400,000 to 450,000 clones, about nine tenths seen only once; the top ten take over 9%. Material: peripheral blood, obtained in a trial of Ad26.COV2.S vaccine versus placebo. The receptor source for this set is a person between 18 and 59 years old who received the Ad26.COV2.S COVID-19 vaccine or a placebo. Both conserved end residues are part of each CDR3. Fields, in order: D gene, J gene, V gene, clone size, CDR3 protein, CDR3 DNA. A D gene is named only where the DNA matches it firmly. Clone size, where shown, is once, few, many, or a class for clones that have expanded.

NA | TRBJ2-7 | TRBV2 | NA | CASDPDSYEQYF | TGTGCCAGCGACCCGGACTCCTACGAGCAGTACTTC
NA | TRBJ1-6 | TRBV30 | NA | CAWSAGRPDSPLHF | TGTGCCTGGAGTGCGGGCAGGCCTGATTCACCCCTCCACTTT
NA | TRBJ1-5 | TRBV2 | NA | CASSETQGNQPQHF | TGTGCCAGCAGTGAAACACAGGGCAATCAGCCCCAGCATTTT
NA | TRBJ1-3 | TRBV18 | NA | CASSPLHPVSGNTIYF | TGTGCCAGCTCACCACTACACCCTGTCTCTGGAAACACCATATATTTT
NA | TRBJ2-7 | TRBV4-3 | few | CASSQDVANSYEQYF | TGCGCCAGCAGCCAAGACGTGGCGAACTCCTACGAGCAGTACTTC
NA | TRBJ2-5 | TRBV9 | NA | CASSASISGGPETQYF | TGTGCCAGCAGCGCAAGCATCAGCGGAGGGCCCGAGACCCAGTACTTC
TRBD2 | TRBJ2-1 | TRBV12-5 | NA | CASGLTSGTRSYLSYNEQFF | TGTGCTAGTGGTTTGACATCCGGGACTAGAAGTTACCTTTCCTACAATGAGCAGTTCTTC
NA | TRBJ2-1 | TRBV7-9 | once | CASSLVGVPNEQFF | TGTGCCAGCAGCTTGGTCGGGGTACCCAATGAGCAGTTCTTC
TRBD2 | TRBJ2-1 | TRBV19 | NA | CASSSVGGVSGRNNEQFF | TGTGCCAGTAGTAGTGTCGGTGGAGTTAGCGGGCGAAACAATGAGCAGTTCTTC
NA | TRBJ1-5 | TRBV7-2 | NA | CASSFEGYLPQHF | TGTGCCAGCAGCTTTGAAGGGTACTTGCCCCAGCATTTT
NA | TRBJ1-4 | TRBV30 | NA | CAWSVHGANEKLFF | TGTGCCTGGAGTGTACATGGAGCTAATGAAAAACTGTTTTTT
TRBD1 | TRBJ2-7 | TRBV27 | NA | CASSPLGQGHDEQYF | TGTGCCAGCAGTCCTCTGGGACAGGGACATGACGAGCAGTACTTC
NA | TRBJ2-1 | TRBV7-9 | medium-sized | CASSLGTPYNEQFF | TGTGCCAGCAGCTTAGGAACCCCCTACAATGAGCAGTTCTTC
TRBD1 | TRBJ2-1 | TRBV29-1 | NA | CSVADRVINEQFF | TGCAGCGTCGCGGACAGGGTCATCAATGAGCAGTTCTTC
TRBD2 | TRBJ2-5 | TRBV19 | NA | CASSPGTTDQETQYF | TGTGCCAGTAGTCCCGGGACTACGGACCAAGAGACCCAGTACTTC
TRBD2 | TRBJ2-2 | TRBV5-6 | NA | CASRIAGGITGELFF | TGTGCCAGCAGAATAGCGGGAGGTATAACCGGGGAGCTGTTTTTT
TRBD1 | TRBJ1-6 | TRBV2 | NA | CASLGQGSYNSPLHF | TGTGCCAGCCTTGGACAGGGCTCCTATAATTCACCCCTCCACTTT
TRBD1 | TRBJ2-5 | TRBV7-9 | NA | CASSPGTEETQYF | TGTGCCAGCAGCCCCGGGACAGAAGAGACCCAGTACTTC
TRBD1 | TRBJ1-5 | TRBV7-8 | few | CASSLVGTGNQPQHF | TGTGCCAGCAGCTTAGTAGGGACAGGGAACCAGCCCCAGCATTTT
NA | TRBJ2-7 | TRBV19 | NA | CASSRGPFTKQYF | TGTGCCAGTAGTAGAGGTCCTTTCACGAAGCAGTACTTC
NA | TRBJ2-6 | TRBV18 | NA | CASSPGSGANVLTF | TGTGCCAGCTCACCAGGCTCTGGGGCCAACGTCCTGACTTTC
NA | TRBJ1-2 | TRBV24-1 | once | CATSDFSLGYGYTF | TGTGCCACCAGTGATTTTTCCCTCGGCTATGGCTACACCTTC
NA | TRBJ1-2 | TRBV9 | NA | CASSPRQGYGYTF | TGTGCCAGCAGCCCGCGGCAAGGCTATGGCTACACCTTC
TRBD2 | TRBJ2-7 | TRBV12-3/TRBV12-4 | NA | CASRAGVPYEQYF | TGTGCCAGTCGGGCGGGAGTACCCTACGAGCAGTACTTC
TRBD2 | TRBJ2-7 | TRBV28 | NA | CASIGLAGYEQYF | TGTGCCAGCATCGGACTAGCGGGCTACGAGCAGTACTTC
NA | TRBJ2-2 | TRBV14 | NA | CASSQGGTQLGPDTGELFF | TGTGCCAGCAGCCAAGGGGGGACCCAGCTTGGTCCCGACACCGGGGAGCTGTTTTTT
NA | TRBJ2-2 | TRBV30 | NA | CAWSYSPTGELFF | TGTGCCTGGAGTTACTCCCCCACCGGGGAGCTGTTTTTT
NA | TRBJ1-4 | TRBV5-1 | NA | CASSLEGPPSTNEKLFF | TGCGCCAGCAGCTTGGAGGGGCCTCCCTCAACTAATGAAAAACTGTTTTTT